This TCR beta chain was recorded in a study of blood T cell repertoires in COVID-19. Study in general: Italy, Spain and the United States were the sources of the convalescent and acute COVID-19 samples. In each case, the material was cDNA or gDNA derived from T cells, B-cell-depleted T cells, or PBMCs.

Original data processing: Amplified reference gene primers provided the basis for estimating nucleated cell counts. The repertoire was sequenced with immunoSEQ multiplex PCR; TCRdb's copy has only in-frame clones and lacks some. V, J and clone size are taken as reported in that table, and D and trimming were inferred from the DNA itself. The table records more than 95,000 clones, 81% of them present only once. Seattle's cohort entered during active infection and was followed longitudinally. This clone was recorded at least ten times. The receptor was isolated from a man under 40 with COVID-19, enrolled during active disease. The source material was peripheral blood.

The CDR3 DNA reads as TGCGCCAGCAGCTTACAGGGGGCGTCCGGAAACACCATATATTTT. As protein: CASSLQGASGNTIYF. This chain joins TRBV5-1 and TRBJ1-3, with 9 bases lining up with TRBD1. CDR1 is SGHRS, CDR2 YFSETQ, per germline. The CDR3 loop spans 15 amino acids. The J segment lost 4 bases and the V segment lost 2 bases, leaving 4 bases of the junction unmatched.